This TCR beta chain was found in a study of T cells in localized non-small cell lung cancer. TCRdb's copy holds only in-frame clones and misses some; the assay was immunoSEQ multiplex PCR. The data show fewer than 20,000 clones, over 75% seen once. The study, taken as a whole, reports: Longer overall survival was seen with higher T cell density measured in blood. Sequence data derive from only one tumor region, so heterogeneity remains possible.

The V gene's germline CDR1 is SNHLY and CDR2 FYNNEI. The V end was cut by 1 base, the J end by 4 bases, with 10 bases between. The CDR3 loop spans 14 amino acids. To note about this clone: Its antigen remains unidentified.

The V and J genes are TRBV2 and TRBJ1-2; D not resolved. The source was peripheral blood, collected before any cancer treatment. This clonotype was obtained from a male donor aged 60 or over with stage I lung adenocarcinoma. The CDR3 region is CASSEDGRLYGYTF. In nucleotides, the CDR3 is TGTGCCAGCAGTGAAGACGGCAGGCTCTATGGCTACACCTTC.